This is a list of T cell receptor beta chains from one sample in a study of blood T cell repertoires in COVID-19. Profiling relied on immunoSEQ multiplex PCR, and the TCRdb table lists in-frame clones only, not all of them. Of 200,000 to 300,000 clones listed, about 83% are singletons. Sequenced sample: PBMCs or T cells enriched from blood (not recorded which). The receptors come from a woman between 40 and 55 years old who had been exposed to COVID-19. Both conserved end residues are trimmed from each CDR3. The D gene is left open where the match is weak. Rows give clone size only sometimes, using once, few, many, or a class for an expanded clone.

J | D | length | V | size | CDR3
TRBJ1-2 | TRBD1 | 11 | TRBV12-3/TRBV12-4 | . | ASIGTGQDGYT
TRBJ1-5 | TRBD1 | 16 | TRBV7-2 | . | ASSLVSGTGGSNQPQH
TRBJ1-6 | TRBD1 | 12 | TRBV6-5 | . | ASRAGTGDSPLH
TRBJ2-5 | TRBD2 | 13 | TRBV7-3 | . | ASSLNPGLEETQY
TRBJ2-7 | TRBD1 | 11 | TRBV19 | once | ASRRDRGYEQY
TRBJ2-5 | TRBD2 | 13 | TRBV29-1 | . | SVEGSGGARETQY
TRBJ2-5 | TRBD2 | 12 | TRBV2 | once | ASRAGALQETQY
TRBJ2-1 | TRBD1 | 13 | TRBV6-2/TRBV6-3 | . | ASSYGQGHYNEQF
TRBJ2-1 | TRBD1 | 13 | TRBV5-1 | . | ASSSTGDTYNEQF
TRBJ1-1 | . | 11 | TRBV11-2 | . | ASSLVAAGRAF
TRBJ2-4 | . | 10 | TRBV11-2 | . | ASSLDRGLAY